Shown below are 5 T cell receptor beta chains from a single sample sequenced in a study of blood T cell repertoires in COVID-19. Using immunoSEQ multiplex PCR, the repertoire was profiled, and TCRdb retains in-frame clones only, with some absent. The sample comprises over 55,000 clones, 91% of which are singletons, and about 2.2% rests with the top ten. Material: peripheral blood. These receptors all come from a man aged 55-75 years with acute or convalescent COVID-19.

The J gene is TRBJ1-2, the V gene TRBV3-1 (or the pseudogene TRBV3-2); a possible D gene is TRBD1 (5 bases). Per the germline V gene, CDR1 is LGHDT and CDR2 is YNNKEL (reference sequence). Trimming cost V 2 bases and J 8 bases, with 15 bases left between them. There are 14 residues in the CDR3. CDR3 protein: CASSQRAGEGGYTF. In nucleotides, the CDR3 is TGTGCCAGCAGCCAAAGAGCCGGGGAGGGGGGCTACACCTTC.

The genes are TRBV27 and TRBJ2-7, with 8 bases aligning to TRBD1. CDR1 and CDR2 (germline): MNHEY, SMNVEV (reference sequence). Trimming cost V 3 bases and J 3 bases; bases outside gene matches: 7. The length of the CDR3 is 15 residues. CDR3 amino acids: CASSFTTGADYEQYF. The CDR3 nucleotides are TGTGCCAGCAGTTTCACGACAGGGGCAGACTACGAGCAGTACTTC.

The chain carries TRBV7-8 and TRBJ2-4, with TRBD1 matching over 7 bases. Germline trimming cut 5 bases from V and 1 base from J; bases unmatched to any gene: 5. Germline assignment: CDR1 SGHVS and CDR2 FQNEAQ. This CDR3 has 15 amino acids. The CDR3 nucleotides are TGTGCCAGCAGCCCGATACAGGGGGCCAAAAACATTCAGTACTTC. The encoded protein is CASSPIQGAKNIQYF.

The V gene is TRBV7-2, the J gene TRBJ1-2; D possibly corresponds to TRBD1 (5 bases). The V end lost 4 bases, the J end lost 5 bases, and 17 bases lay between the germline ends. This CDR3 is built from 15 residues. From germline, CDR1 is SGHTA and CDR2 FQGNSA. The CDR3 DNA follows: TGTGCCAGCAGCTCTCTCTCAGGGAGGGTATATGGCTACACCTTC. Translating gives CASSSLSGRVYGYTF.

This clone was seen a handful of times. This chain connects TRBV4-3 to TRBJ2-1; 8 nucleotides align to TRBD1. Per the germline V gene, CDR1 is LGHNA and CDR2 is YSLEER. CDR3 length equals 17 residues. J gave up 6 bases and V 0 bases, and 10 bases lay outside the gene matches. The DNA for the CDR3 is TGCGCCAGCAGCCAAGATCGGGGAACAGGGGGAATCAATGAGCAGTTCTTC. Protein sequence: CASSQDRGTGGINEQFF.